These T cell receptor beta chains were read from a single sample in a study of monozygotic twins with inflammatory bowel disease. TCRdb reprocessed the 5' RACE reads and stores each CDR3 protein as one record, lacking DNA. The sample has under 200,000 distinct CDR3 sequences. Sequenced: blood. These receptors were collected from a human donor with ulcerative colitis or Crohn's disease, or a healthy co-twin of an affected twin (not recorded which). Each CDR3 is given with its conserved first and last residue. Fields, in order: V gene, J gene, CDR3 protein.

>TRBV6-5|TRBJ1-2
CASSYNRLNYGYTF
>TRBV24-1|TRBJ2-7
CATSDPDRGREQYF
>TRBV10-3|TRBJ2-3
CAISVGADTQYF
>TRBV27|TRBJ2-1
CASREPGTIGSYNEQFF
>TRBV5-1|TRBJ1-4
CASSLSRGEGKLFF
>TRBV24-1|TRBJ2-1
CATSDFDGNNEQFF
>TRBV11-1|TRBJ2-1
CASSQAGGRASSSYNEQFF
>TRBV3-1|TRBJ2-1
CASSQVLGAGLLSSNEQFF
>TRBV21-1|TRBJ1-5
CASSKRGPGQTYSNQPQHF
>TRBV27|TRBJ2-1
CASSPGTAYYNEQFF
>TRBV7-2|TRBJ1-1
CASSSLVGGVTEAFF
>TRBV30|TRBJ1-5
CAWSKDTTQPQHF
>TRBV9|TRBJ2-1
CASSDGTPDNEQFF
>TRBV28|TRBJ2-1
CASSFSLPPLAGHEQFF
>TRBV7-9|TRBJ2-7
CASSLPMHEQYF
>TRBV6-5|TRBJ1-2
CASSYYGQGAPSHGYTF
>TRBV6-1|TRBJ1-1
CASSVRDGNTEAFF
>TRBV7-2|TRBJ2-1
CASSFWGEVQFF
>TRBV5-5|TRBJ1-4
CASSWRQGLKEKLFF
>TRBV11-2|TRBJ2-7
CASSFLGVAGVLAYEQYF
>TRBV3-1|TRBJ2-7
CASSQGSVDAYEQYF
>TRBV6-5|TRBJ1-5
CASSTWGQPQHF
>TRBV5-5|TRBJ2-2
CASTPGLAGLGELFF
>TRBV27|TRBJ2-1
CASSSRLGGNEQFF
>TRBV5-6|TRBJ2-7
CASSLTGGDEQYF
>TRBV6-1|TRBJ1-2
CASSEERLRGYTF
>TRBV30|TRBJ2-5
CAWSAVGLSETQYF
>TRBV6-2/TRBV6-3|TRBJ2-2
CASSYAGTGELFF
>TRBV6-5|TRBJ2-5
CASRRMETQYF
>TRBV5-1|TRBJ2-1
CASSPIPSGSAYNEQFF
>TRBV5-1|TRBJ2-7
CASSSGVTPYEQYF
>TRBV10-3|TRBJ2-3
CAISESAAVTDTQYF
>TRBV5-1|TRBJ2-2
CASSHSGTSGTGELFF
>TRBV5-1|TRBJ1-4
CASSLGLSHQLQNEKLFF
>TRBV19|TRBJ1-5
CASRTGGWNQPQHF
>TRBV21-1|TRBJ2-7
CASSKVVTLSGCSYEQYF
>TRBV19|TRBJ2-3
CASRFGADAQYF
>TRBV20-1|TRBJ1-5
CSAEDQDQPQHF
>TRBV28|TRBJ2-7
CASSLEGGGGYEQYF
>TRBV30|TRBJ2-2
CAWSENGRNTGELFF
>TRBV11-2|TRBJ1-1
CASSLGRRGTEAFF
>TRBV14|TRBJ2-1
CASSQSQLAGRRNEQFF
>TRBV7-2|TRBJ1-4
CASSIGQGVRNEKLFF
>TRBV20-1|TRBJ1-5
CSASAAGRPIKEPQHF
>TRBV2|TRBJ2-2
CASKGLAVNTGELFF
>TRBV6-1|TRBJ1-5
CASSEVGNFNQPQHF
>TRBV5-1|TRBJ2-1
CASSSRGNEQFF
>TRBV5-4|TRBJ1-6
CASSFAKGPNNSPLHF
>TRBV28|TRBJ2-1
CASGLYRGGSYNEQFF
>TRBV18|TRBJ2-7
CASSPPEARLSYEQYF
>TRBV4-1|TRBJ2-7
CASSQTDSYEQYF